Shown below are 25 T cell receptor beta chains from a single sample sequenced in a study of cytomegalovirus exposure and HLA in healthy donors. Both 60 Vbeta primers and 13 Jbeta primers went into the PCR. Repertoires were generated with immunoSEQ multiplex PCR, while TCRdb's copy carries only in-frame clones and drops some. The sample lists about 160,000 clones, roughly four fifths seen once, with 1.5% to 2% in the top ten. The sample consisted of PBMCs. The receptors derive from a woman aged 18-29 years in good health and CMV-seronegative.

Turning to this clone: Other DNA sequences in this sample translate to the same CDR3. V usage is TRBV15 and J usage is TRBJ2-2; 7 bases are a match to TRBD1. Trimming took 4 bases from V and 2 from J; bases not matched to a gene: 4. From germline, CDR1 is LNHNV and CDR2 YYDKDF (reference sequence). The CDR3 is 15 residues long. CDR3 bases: TGTGCCACCAGCATACAGGGGCCTAACACCGGGGAGCTGTTTTTT. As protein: CATSIQGPNTGELFF.

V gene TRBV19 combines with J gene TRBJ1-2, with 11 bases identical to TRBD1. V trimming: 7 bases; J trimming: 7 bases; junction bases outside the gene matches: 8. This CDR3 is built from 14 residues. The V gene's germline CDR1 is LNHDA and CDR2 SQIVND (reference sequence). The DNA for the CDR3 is TGTGCCAGTACCTTGGACAGGGGGCTCGTTGGCTACACCTTC. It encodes CASTLDRGLVGYTF.

CDR3 amino acids: CASSLEGTGSYNEQFF. Written as DNA, the CDR3 is TGTGCCAGCAGCTTAGAAGGGACAGGGTCCTACAATGAGCAGTTCTTC. The chain recombines TRBV7-3 with TRBJ2-1; 9 bases agree with TRBD1. This CDR3 has 16 amino acids. Germline V gene sequence: CDR1 SGHTA, CDR2 FQGTGA. With V trimmed by 2 bases and J by 1 base, 3 bases remained unmatched.

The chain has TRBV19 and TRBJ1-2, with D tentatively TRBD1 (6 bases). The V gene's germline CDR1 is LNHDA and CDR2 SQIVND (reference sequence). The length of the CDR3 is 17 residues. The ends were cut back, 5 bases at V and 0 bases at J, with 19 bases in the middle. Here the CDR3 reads CASSGLRGGRANYGYTF. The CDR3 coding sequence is TGTGCCAGTAGTGGGTTACGGGGGGGGCGAGCTAACTATGGCTACACCTTC.

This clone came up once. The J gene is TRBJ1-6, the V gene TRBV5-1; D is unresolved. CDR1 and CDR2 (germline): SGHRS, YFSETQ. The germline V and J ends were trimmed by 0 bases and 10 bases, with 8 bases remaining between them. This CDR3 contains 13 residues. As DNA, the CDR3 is TGCGCCAGCAGCTTGGACAGCGGGTCACCCCTCCACTTT. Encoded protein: CASSLDSGSPLHF. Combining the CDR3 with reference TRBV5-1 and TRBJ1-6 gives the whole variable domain KAGVTQTPRYLIKTRGQQVTLSCSPISGHRSVSWYQQTPGQGLQFLFEYFSETQRNKGNFPGRFSGRQFSNSRSEMNVSTLELGDSALYLCASSLDSGSPLHFGNGTRLTVT.

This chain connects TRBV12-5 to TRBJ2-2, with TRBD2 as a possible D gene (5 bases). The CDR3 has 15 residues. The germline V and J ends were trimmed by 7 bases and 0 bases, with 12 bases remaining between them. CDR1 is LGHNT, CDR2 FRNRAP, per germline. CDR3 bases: TGTGCTAGTGCCCGGGATAGCCCGAACACCGGGGAGCTGTTTTTT. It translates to CASARDSPNTGELFF.

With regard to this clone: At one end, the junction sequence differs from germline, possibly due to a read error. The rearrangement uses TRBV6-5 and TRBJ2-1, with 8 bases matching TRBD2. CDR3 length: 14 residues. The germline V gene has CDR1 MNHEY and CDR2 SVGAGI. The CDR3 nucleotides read TGTGTCAGCAGCTACAGCGGGGGTGGCAATGAGCAGTTCTTC. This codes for CVSSYSGGGNEQFF.

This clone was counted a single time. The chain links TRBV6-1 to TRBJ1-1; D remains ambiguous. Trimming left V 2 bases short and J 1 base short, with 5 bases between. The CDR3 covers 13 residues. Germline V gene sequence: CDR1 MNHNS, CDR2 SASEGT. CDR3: CASSEPKNTEAFF. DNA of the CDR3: TGTGCCAGCAGTGAACCCAAGAACACTGAAGCTTTCTTT.

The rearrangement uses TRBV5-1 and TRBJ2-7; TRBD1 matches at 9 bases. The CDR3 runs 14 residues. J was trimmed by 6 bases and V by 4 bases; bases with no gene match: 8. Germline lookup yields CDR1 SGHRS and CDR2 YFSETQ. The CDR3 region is CASSHPGTGTEQYF. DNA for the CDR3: TGCGCCAGCAGCCATCCCGGGACAGGGACCGAGCAGTACTTC.

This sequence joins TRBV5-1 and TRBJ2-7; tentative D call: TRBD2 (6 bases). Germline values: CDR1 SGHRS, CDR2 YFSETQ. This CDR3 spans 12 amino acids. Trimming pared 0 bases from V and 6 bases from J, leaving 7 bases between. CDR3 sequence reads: CASSLAGGEQYF. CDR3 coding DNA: TGCGCCAGCAGCTTGGCCGGGGGCGAGCAGTACTTC. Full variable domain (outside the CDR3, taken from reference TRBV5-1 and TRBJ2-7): KAGVTQTPRYLIKTRGQQVTLSCSPISGHRSVSWYQQTPGQGLQFLFEYFSETQRNKGNFPGRFSGRQFSNSRSEMNVSTLELGDSALYLCASSLAGGEQYFGPGTRLTVT.

The DNA for the CDR3 is TGTGCCAGCAGACCCGGACTAGCGGCTGGGGCCAACGTCCTGACTTTC. This gives the protein CASRPGLAAGANVLTF. The chain uses TRBV6-6 and TRBJ2-6; 10 nucleotides match TRBD2. J gave up 2 bases and V 6 bases, and 4 bases lay outside the gene matches. The CDR3 contains 16 residues. CDR1 is MNHNY, CDR2 SVGAGI, per germline (reference sequence).

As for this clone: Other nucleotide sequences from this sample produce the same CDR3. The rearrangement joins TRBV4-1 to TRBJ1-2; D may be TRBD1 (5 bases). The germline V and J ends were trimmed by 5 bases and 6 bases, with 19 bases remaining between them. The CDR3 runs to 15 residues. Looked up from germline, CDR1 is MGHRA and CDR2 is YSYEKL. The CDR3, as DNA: TGCGCCAGCAGCTTGCAGGGACTCCCTCCCAATGGCTACACCTTC. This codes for CASSLQGLPPNGYTF.

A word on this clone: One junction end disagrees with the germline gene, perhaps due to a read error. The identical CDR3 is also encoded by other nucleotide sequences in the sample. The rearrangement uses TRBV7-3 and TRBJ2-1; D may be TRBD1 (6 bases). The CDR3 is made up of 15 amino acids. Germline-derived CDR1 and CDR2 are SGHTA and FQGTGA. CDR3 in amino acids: CASSPMMDRRAEQFF. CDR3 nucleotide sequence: TGCGCCAGCAGTCCTATGATGGACAGAAGGGCTGAGCAGTTCTTC.

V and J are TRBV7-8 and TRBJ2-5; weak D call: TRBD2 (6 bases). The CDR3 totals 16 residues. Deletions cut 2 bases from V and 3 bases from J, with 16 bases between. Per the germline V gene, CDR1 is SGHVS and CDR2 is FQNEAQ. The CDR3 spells CASSLTPGTREETQYF. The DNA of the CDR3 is TGTGCCAGCAGCTTAACTCCCGGGACTCGCGAAGAGACCCAGTACTTC.

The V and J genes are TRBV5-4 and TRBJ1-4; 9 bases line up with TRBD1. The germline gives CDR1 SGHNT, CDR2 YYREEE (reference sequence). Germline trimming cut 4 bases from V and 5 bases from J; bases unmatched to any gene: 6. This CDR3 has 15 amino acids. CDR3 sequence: CASSIPTGGNEKLFF. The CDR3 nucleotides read TGTGCCAGCAGCATCCCAACAGGGGGCAATGAAAAACTGTTTTTT.

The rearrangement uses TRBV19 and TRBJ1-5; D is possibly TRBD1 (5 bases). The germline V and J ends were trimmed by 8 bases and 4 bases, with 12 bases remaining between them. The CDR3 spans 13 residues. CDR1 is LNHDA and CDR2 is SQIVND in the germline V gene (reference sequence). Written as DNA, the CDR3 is TGTGCCAGTTCCGACAGAATTAATCAGCCCCAGCATTTT. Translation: CASSDRINQPQHF.

This chain's CDR3 is CASSFRSRTENTGELFF. DNA for the CDR3: TGTGCCAGCAGCTTCAGAAGCCGGACAGAAAACACCGGGGAGCTGTTTTTT. The rearrangement uses TRBV7-9 and TRBJ2-2; TRBD1 might be the D (6 bases). This CDR3 comprises 17 residues. Germline assignment: CDR1 SEHNR and CDR2 FQNEAQ (reference sequence). V was cut by 3 bases and J by 2 bases, with 16 bases left in between. Variable domain in full (rest from reference TRBV7-9 and TRBJ2-2): DTGVSQNPRHKITKRGQNVTFRCDPISEHNRLYWYRQTLGQGPEFLTYFQNEAQLEKSRLLSDRFSAERPKGSFSTLEIQRTEQGDSAMYLCASSFRSRTENTGELFFGEGSRLTVL.

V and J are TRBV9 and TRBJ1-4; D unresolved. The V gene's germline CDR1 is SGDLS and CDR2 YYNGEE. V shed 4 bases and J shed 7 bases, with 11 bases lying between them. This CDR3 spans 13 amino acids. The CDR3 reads CASSPNGGEKLFF. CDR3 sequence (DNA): TGTGCCAGCAGCCCCAATGGAGGTGAAAAACTGTTTTTT.

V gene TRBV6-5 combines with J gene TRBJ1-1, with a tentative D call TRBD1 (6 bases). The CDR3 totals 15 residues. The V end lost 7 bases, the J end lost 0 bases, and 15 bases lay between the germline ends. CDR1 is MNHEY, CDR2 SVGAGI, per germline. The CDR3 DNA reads TGTGCCAGCACCGAAGGGGGGGGCATGAACACTGAAGCTTTCTTT. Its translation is CASTEGGGMNTEAFF.

CDR3 region: CASRHDGVNTGELFF. The CDR3 DNA sequence: TGTGCCAGCAGGCATGACGGGGTGAACACCGGGGAGCTGTTTTTT. This rearrangement joins TRBV7-6 to TRBJ2-2, with D possibly matching TRBD2 (5 bases). With 6 bases removed from V and 1 base from J, the gap between germline ends came to 12 bases. Germline V gene data show CDR1 as SGHVS and CDR2 as FNYEAQ. The CDR3 spans 15 residues.

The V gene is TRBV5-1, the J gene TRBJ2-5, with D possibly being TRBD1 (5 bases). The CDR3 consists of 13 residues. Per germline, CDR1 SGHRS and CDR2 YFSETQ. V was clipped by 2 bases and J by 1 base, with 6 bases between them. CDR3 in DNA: TGCGCCAGCAGCTTTCAGGGCCAAGAGACCCAGTACTTC. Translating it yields CASSFQGQETQYF.

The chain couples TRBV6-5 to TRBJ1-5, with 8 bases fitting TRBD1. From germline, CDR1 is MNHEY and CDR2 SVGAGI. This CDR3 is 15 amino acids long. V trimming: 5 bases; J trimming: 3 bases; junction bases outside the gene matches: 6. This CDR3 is CASSQQGGANQPQHF. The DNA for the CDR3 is TGTGCCAGCAGTCAACAGGGGGGGGCCAATCAGCCCCAGCATTTT.

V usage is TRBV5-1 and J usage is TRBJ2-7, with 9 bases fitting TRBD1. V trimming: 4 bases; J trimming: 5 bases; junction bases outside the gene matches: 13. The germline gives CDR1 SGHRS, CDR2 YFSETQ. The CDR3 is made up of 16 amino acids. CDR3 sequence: CASSTVLGTGINEQYF. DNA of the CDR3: TGCGCCAGCAGCACGGTTCTAGGGACAGGGATCAACGAGCAGTACTTC. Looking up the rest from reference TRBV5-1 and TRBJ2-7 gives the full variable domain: KAGVTQTPRYLIKTRGQQVTLSCSPISGHRSVSWYQQTPGQGLQFLFEYFSETQRNKGNFPGRFSGRQFSNSRSEMNVSTLELGDSALYLCASSTVLGTGINEQYFGPGTRLTVT.

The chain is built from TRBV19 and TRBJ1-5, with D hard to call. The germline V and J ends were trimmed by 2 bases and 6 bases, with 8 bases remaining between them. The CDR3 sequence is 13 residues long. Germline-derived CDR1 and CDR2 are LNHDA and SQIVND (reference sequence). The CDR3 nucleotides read TGTGCCAGTAGTATACTATATGGTCAGCCCCAGCATTTT. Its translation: CASSILYGQPQHF.

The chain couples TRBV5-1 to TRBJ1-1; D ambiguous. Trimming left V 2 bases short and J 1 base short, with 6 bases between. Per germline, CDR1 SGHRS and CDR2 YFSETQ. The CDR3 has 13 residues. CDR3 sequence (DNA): TGCGCCAGCAGCTTTGCGGGGAACACTGAAGCTTTCTTT. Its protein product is CASSFAGNTEAFF.